This T cell receptor (beta chain) was sequenced in a study of human T cells and chemical hapten exposure. General study points: Patch test score tracked positively with PT1 expanded TCR counts. Sensitization with DPC brought no change to TCRs above 1 in 1000 in frequency.

Trimming cost V 3 bases and J 3 bases, with 17 bases left between them. The CDR3 runs to 16 residues. From germline, CDR1 is MDHEN and CDR2 SYDVKM. TCRdb re-analysed the RACE reads in MiXCR, keeping a single row per CDR3 protein. This table holds 200,000 to 300,000 distinct CDR3 sequences, 7% to 10% found once. This clonotype came up a few times. Its antigen remains unknown. Indicated time point: pre-sensitization, week 0. Treatment here: therapeutic diphenylcyclopropenone sensitization with weekly scalp DPC. The sequence derives from a woman between 35 and 50 years old with alopecia areata. Some clones in this sample may be carry-over from other donors' samples. The material was whole blood, obtained in connection with sensitization to the hapten diphenylcyclopropenone (DPC). V is TRBV28 and J is TRBJ2-5; unclear D gene. This CDR3 is CASSFVGLGSEETQYF. The CDR3 DNA is TGTGCCAGCAGTTTTGTAGGGCTGGGGTCGGAAGAGACCCAGTACTTC.